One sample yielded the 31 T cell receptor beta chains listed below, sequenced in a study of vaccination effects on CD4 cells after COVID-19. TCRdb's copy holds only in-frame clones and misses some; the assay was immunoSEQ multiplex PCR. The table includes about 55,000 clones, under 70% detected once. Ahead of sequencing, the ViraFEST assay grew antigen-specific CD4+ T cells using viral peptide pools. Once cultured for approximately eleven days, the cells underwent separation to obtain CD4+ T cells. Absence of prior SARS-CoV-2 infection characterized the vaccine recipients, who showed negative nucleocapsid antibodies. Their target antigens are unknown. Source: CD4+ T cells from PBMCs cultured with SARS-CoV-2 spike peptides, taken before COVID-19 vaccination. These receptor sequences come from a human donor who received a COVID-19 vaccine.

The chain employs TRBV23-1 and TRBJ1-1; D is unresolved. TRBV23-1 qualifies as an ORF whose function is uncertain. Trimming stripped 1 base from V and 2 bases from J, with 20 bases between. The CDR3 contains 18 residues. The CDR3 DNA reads TGCGCCAGCAGTCAATTCCCTTTTTTCCCACTGATCAACACTGAAGCTTTCTTT. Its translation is CASSQFPFFPLINTEAFF.

The CDR3: CASSQGLASPGELFF. CDR3 bases: TGCGCCAGCAGTCAGGGGCTAGCGAGTCCCGGGGAGCTGTTTTTT. The chain links TRBV5-1 to TRBJ2-2; D tentatively reads TRBD1 or TRBD2 (6 bases each). CDR3 length: 15 amino acids. V was cut by 5 bases and J by 6 bases, with 17 bases left in between. The germline CDR1 and CDR2 sequences are SGHRS and YFSETQ.

This CDR3 is CASSIFRGARQYDNQPQHF. CDR3 bases: TGTGCCAGTAGTATCTTCAGGGGAGCCCGACAGTATGACAATCAGCCCCAGCATTTT. The chain joins TRBV19 to TRBJ1-5, with a possible D match to TRBD1 (6 bases). CDR1 and CDR2 (germline): LNHDA, SQIVND (reference sequence). This CDR3 contains 19 residues. V lost 3 bases and J lost 3, with 24 bases in between. Looking up the rest from reference TRBV19 and TRBJ1-5 gives the full variable domain: DGGITQSPKYLFRKEGQNVTLSCEQNLNHDAMYWYRQDPGQGLRLIYYSQIVNDFQKGDIAEGYSVSREKKESFPLTVTSAQKNPTAFYLCASSIFRGARQYDNQPQHFGDGTRLSIL.

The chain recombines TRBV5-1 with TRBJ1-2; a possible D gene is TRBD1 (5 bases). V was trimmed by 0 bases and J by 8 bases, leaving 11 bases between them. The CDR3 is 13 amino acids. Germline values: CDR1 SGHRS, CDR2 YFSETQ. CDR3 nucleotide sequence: TGCGCCAGCAGCTTGGTCGGCAGGGAAGGCTACACCTTC. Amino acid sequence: CASSLVGREGYTF.

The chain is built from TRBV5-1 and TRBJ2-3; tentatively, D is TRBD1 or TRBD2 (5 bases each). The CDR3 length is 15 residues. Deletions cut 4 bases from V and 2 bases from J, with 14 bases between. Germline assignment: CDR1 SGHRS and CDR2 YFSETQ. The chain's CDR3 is CASSPGTPFTDTQYF. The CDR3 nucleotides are TGCGCCAGCAGCCCCGGGACCCCCTTCACAGATACGCAGTATTTT. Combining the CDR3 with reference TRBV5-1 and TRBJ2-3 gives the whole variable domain KAGVTQTPRYLIKTRGQQVTLSCSPISGHRSVSWYQQTPGQGLQFLFEYFSETQRNKGNFPGRFSGRQFSNSRSEMNVSTLELGDSALYLCASSPGTPFTDTQYFGPGTRLTVL.

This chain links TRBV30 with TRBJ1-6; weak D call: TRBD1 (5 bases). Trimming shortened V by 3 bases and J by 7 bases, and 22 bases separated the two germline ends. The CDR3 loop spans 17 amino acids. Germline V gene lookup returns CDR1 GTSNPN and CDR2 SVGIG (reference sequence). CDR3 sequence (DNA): TGTGCCTGGAGGGCCGGGCTCCTGACAGTGATCAATTCACCCCTCCACTTT. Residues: CAWRAGLLTVINSPLHF.

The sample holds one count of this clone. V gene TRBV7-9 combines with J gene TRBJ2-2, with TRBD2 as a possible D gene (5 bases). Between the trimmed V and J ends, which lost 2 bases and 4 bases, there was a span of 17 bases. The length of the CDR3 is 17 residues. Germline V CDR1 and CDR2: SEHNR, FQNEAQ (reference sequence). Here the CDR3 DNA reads TGTGCCAGCAGCTTACCGGCGGGCGGAACCTCCACCGGGGAGCTGTTTTTT. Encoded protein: CASSLPAGGTSTGELFF.

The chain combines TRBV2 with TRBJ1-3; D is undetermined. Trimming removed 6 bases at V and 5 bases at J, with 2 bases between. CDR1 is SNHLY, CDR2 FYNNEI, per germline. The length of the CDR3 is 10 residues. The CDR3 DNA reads TGTGCCAGCAGGAGAAACACCATATATTTT. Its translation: CASRRNTIYF. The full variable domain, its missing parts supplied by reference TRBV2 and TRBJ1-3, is EPEVTQTPSHQVTQMGQEVILRCVPISNHLYFYWYRQILGQKVEFLVSFYNNEISEKSEIFDDQFSVERPDGSNFTLKIRSTKLEDSAMYFCASRRNTIYFGEGSWLTVV.

The DNA of the CDR3 is TGTGCCATCAGTGAGTCTAGAGGGAATGAAAAACTGTTTTTT. Translation gives CAISESRGNEKLFF. The chain carries TRBV10-3 and TRBJ1-4; D uncertain. The CDR3 has 14 residues. Germline V gene data show CDR1 as ENHRY and CDR2 as SYGVKD. V lost 0 bases and J lost 5, with 7 bases in between.

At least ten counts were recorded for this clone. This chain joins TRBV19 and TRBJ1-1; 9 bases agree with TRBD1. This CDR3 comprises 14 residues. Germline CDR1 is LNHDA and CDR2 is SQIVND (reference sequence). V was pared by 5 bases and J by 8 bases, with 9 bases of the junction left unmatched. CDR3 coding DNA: TGTGCCAGTAGTGGCGGGGACAGGGCCCCAGAAGCTTTCTTT. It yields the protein CASSGGDRAPEAFF.

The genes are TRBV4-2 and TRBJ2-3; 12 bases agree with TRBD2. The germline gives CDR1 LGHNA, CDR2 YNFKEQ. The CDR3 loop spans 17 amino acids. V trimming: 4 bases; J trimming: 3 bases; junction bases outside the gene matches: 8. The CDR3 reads CASSLGTSGQGTDTQYF. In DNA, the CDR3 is TGTGCCAGCAGCCTAGGGACTAGCGGGCAGGGGACAGATACGCAGTATTTT.

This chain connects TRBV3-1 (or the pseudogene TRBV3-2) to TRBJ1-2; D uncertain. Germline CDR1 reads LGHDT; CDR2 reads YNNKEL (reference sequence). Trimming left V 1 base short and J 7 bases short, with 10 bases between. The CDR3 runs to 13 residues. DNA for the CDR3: TGTGCCAGCAGCCAAGCATCCAGAGCTGGCTACACCTTC. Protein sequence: CASSQASRAGYTF.

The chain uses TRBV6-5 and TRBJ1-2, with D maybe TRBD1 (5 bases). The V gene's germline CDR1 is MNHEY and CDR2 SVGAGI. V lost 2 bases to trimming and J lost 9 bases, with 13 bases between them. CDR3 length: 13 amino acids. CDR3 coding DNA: TGTGCCAGCAGTTACAGGGGACTGCCAAGCTACACCTTC. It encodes CASSYRGLPSYTF.

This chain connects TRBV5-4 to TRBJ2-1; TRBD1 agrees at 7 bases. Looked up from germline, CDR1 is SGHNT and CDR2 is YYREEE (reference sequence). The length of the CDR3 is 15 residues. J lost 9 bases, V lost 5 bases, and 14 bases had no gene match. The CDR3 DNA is TGTGCCAGCAGACTACAGGGACAGCGGTTGGGTGAGCAGTTCTTC. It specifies CASRLQGQRLGEQFF.

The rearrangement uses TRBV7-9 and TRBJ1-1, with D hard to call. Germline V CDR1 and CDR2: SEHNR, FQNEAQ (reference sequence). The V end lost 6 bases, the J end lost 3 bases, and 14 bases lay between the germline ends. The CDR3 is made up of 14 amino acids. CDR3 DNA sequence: TGTGCCAGCAGTCGCCGGGGAGAAGACACTGAAGCTTTCTTT. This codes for CASSRRGEDTEAFF.

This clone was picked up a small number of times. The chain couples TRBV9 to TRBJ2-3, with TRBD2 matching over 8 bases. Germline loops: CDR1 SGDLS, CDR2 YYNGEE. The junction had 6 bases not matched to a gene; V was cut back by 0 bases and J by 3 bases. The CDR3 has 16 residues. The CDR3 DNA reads TGTGCCAGCAGCGTAGAAACGGGAGGGTGGACAGATACGCAGTATTTT. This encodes CASSVETGGWTDTQYF.

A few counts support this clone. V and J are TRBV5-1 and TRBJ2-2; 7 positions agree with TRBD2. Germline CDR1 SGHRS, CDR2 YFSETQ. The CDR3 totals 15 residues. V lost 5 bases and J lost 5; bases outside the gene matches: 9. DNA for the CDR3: TGCGCCAGCAGAAGGGTGTCGGGAGGAACCGGGGAGCTGTTTTTT. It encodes CASRRVSGGTGELFF.

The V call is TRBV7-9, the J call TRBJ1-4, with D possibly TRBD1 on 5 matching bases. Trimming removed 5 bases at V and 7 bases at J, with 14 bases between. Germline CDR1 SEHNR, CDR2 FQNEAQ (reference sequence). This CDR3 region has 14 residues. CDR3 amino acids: CASSPSAGGEKLFF. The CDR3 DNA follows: TGTGCCAGCAGCCCATCCGCGGGGGGTGAAAAACTGTTTTTT.

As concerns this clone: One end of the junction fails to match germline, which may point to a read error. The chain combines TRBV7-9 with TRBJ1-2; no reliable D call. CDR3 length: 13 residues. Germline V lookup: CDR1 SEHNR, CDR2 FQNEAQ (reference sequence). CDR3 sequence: CASSLVSNYGYTF. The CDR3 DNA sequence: TGTGCCAGCAGCTTAGTTTCTAATTATGGCTACACCTTC.

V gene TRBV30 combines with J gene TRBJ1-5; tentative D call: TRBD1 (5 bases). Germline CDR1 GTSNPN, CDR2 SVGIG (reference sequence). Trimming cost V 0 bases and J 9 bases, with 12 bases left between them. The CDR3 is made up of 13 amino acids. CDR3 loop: CAWSVAQGGPQHF. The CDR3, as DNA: TGTGCCTGGAGTGTGGCGCAGGGAGGGCCCCAGCATTTT.

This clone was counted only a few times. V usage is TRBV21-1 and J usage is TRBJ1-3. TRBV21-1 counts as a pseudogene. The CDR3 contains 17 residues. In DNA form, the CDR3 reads TGTGCCAGCAGATGGGACGGCCTGCGATTCTCTGGAAACACCATATATTTT. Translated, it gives CASRWDGLRFSGNTIYF.

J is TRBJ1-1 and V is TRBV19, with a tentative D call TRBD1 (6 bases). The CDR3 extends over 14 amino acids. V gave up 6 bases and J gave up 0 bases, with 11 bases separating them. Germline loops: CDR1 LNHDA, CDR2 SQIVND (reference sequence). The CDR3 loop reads CASREQGLNTEAFF. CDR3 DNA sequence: TGTGCCAGTAGGGAACAGGGTTTGAACACTGAAGCTTTCTTT.

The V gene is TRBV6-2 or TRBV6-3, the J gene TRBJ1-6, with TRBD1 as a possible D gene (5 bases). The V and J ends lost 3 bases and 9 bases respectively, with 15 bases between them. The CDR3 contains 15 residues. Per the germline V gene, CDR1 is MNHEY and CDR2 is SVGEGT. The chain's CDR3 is CASSYISRRGSPLHF. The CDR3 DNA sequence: TGTGCCAGCAGTTATATAAGTCGGAGGGGTTCACCCCTCCACTTT.

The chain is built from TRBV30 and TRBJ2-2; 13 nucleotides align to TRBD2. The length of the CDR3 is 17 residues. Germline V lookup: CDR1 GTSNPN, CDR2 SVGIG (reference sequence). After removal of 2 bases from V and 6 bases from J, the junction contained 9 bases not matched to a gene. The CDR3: CAWSLILAGGQAGELFF. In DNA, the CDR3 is TGTGCCTGGAGTCTCATACTAGCGGGGGGGCAGGCCGGGGAGCTGTTTTTT.

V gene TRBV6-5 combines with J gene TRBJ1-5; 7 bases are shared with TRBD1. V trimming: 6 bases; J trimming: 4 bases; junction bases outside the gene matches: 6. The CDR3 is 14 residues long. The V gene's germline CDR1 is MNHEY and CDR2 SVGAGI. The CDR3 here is CASSQGGQNQPQHF. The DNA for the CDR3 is TGTGCCAGCAGCCAAGGGGGACAGAATCAGCCCCAGCATTTT.

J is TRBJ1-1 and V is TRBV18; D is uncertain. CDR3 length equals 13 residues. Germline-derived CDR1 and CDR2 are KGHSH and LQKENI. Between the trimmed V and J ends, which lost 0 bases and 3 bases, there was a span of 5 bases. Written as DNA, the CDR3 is TGTGCCAGCTCACCACCGGGAGACACTGAAGCTTTCTTT. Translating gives CASSPPGDTEAFF.

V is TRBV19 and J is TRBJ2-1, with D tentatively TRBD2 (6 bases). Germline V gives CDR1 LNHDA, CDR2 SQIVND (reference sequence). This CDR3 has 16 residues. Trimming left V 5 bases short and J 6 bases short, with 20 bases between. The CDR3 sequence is CASSPTGGASRNEQFF. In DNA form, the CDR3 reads TGTGCCAGTAGTCCCACCGGAGGGGCCTCGCGCAATGAGCAGTTCTTC.

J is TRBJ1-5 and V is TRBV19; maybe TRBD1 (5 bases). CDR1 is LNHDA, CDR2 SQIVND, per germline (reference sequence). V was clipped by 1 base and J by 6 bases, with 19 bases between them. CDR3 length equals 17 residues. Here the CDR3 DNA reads TGTGCCAGTAGTATAGGGGGCAGCCCCACCACCGGTCAGCCCCAGCATTTT. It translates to CASSIGGSPTTGQPQHF.

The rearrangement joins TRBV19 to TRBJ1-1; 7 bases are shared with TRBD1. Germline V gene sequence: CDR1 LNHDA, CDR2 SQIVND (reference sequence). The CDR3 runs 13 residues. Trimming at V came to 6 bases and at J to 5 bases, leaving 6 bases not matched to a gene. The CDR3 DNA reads TGTGCCAGTAGAGGCAGGGGGGGGACTGAAGCTTTCTTT. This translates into CASRGRGGTEAFF. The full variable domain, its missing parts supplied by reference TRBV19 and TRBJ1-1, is DGGITQSPKYLFRKEGQNVTLSCEQNLNHDAMYWYRQDPGQGLRLIYYSQIVNDFQKGDIAEGYSVSREKKESFPLTVTSAQKNPTAFYLCASRGRGGTEAFFGQGTRLTVV.

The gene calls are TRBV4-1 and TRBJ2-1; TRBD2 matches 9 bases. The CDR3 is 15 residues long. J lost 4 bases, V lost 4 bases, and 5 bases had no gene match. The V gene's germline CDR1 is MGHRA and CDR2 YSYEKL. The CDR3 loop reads CASSLSTSGYNEQFF. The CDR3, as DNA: TGCGCCAGCAGCCTATCGACTAGCGGATACAATGAGCAGTTCTTC.

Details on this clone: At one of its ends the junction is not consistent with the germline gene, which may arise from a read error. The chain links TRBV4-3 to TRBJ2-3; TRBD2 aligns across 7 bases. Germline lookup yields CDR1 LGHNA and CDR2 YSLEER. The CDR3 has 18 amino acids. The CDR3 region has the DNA TGCGCCAGCAGCCAAGATCACCACGGACTAGGAGTCACATATACGCAGTATTTT. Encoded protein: CASSQDHHGLGVTYTQYF.